The clone carrying this T cell receptor beta chain was observed a few times. The antigen is unknown. The sample originates from a study of post-analysis software for immune sequencing data. Whole-study findings and limits: Compared with controls, patients showed significantly lower normalized Chao1 diversity. TRBV5-6, TRBV5-1 and TRBV20-1 were among four or five TRBV segments more frequent in patients than controls.

Trimming left V 3 bases short and J 0 bases short, with 2 bases between. Germline CDR1 and CDR2: MNHEY and SMNVEV (reference sequence). The CDR3 extends over 13 amino acids. TCR beta cDNA libraries had unique molecular identifiers. Using its own MiXCR run on the PCR reads, TCRdb lists one record per CDR3 protein. The sample has about 430,000 distinct CDR3 sequences, 35% to 45% seen once. The rearrangement links TRBV27 to TRBJ2-2; D ambiguous. The sequence was collected from a girl aged 2 to 10 with multiple sclerosis. The sample taken for sequencing was blood. The CDR3 bases are TGTGCCAGCAGTTTCCCGAACACCGGGGAGCTGTTTTTT. This codes for CASSFPNTGELFF.